Sequencing of this T cell receptor beta chain was carried out in a study of blood T cell repertoires in COVID-19. Whole-study context: T cells, B-cell-depleted T cells, or PBMCs provided the cDNA or gDNA that served as material.

Germline V lookup: CDR1 SGHAT, CDR2 FQNNGV. With 6 bases clipped from V and 2 bases from J, the junction kept 9 bases outside the gene matches. CDR3 length equals 15 residues. In the source study's methods: The authors estimated nucleated cell counts from reference gene primer amplification. The table came from immunoSEQ multiplex PCR; TCRdb's copy has only in-frame clones and leaves some out. Clone size and V and J calls were adopted from that table, with D and trimming inferred from the DNA. The repertoire holds 90,000 or so clones, with 85% to 90% as singletons. This clone is a singleton in its sample.

This sequence joins TRBV11-2 and TRBJ1-1; 7 nucleotides match TRBD1. Specimen: peripheral blood. This TCR came from a woman aged 80 or over with active or convalescent COVID-19. In DNA, the CDR3 is TGTGCCAGCAGAAACGCAGGGGGTTTAAACACTGAAGCTTTCTTT. Its protein is CASRNAGGLNTEAFF.